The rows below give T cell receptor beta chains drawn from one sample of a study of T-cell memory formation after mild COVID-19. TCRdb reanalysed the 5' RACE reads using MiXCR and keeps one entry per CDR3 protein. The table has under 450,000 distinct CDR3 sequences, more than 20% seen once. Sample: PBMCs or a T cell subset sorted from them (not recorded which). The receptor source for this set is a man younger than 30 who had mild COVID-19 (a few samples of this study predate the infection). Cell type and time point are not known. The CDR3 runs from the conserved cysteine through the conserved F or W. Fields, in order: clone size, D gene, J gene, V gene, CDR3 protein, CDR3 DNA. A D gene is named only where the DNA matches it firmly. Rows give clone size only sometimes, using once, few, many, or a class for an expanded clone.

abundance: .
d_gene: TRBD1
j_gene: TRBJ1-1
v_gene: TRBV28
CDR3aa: CASRAWTGDTEAFF
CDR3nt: TGTGCCAGCAGGGCCTGGACAGGGGACACTGAAGCTTTCTTT

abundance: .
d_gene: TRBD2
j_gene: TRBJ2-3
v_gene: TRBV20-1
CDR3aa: CSAISGERGPPTDTQYF
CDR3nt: TGCAGTGCTATTTCCGGGGAGCGGGGGCCCCCCACAGATACGCAGTATTTT

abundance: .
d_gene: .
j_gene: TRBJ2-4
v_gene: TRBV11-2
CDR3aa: CASSRELRSIQYF
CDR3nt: TGTGCCAGCAGCCGAGAGTTAAGGAGCATTCAGTACTTC

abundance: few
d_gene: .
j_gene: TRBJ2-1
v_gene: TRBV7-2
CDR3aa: CASSLGMSSYNEQFF
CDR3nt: TGTGCCAGCAGCTTAGGGATGAGCTCCTACAATGAGCAGTTCTTC

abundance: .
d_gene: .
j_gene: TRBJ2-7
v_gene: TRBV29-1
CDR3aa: CSVGAGSHYEQYF
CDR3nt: TGCAGCGTTGGGGCTGGCAGCCACTACGAGCAGTACTTC

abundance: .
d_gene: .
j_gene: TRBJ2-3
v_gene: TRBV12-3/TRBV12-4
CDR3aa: CASTPVSSTDTQYF
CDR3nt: TGTGCCAGCACCCCCGTTAGCTCGACAGATACGCAGTATTTT

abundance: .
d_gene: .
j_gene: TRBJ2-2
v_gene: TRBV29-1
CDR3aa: CSVAGGNTGELFF
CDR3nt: TGCAGCGTTGCCGGGGGAAACACCGGGGAGCTGTTTTTT

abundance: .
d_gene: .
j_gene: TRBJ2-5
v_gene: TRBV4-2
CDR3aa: CSSSQDPGRYQETQYF
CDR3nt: TGTTCCAGCAGCCAAGACCCAGGCCGCTACCAAGAGACCCAGTACTTC

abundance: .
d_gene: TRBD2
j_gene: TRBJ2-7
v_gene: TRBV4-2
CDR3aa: CASSQGRLAGVPYEQYF
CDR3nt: TGTGCCAGCAGCCAAGGGAGGTTAGCGGGGGTCCCCTACGAGCAGTACTTC

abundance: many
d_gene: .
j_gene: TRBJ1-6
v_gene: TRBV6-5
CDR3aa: CASSYGSTTDYNSPLHF
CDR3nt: TGTGCCAGCAGTTATGGGTCCACCACCGACTATAATTCACCCCTCCACTTT